A selection of T cell receptor beta chains follows, all from one sample in a study of T-cell memory formation after mild COVID-19. TCRdb re-analysed the 5' RACE reads in MiXCR, keeping a single row per CDR3 protein. This sample has around 370,000 distinct CDR3 sequences; roughly 21% occur once, and the top ten carry around 12%. Sequenced material: PBMCs or a T cell subset sorted from them (not recorded which). The receptor source for this set is an adult woman who had mild COVID-19 (a few samples of this study predate the infection). Cell type and time point are not known. CDR3s include the opening cysteine and the closing phenylalanine or tryptophan. A D gene is named only where the DNA matches it firmly. Rows may omit the clone size; those that give it use once, few, many or a size class.

j_call v_call clone_size d_call cdr3_nt cdr3_aa
TRBJ2-5 TRBV6-6 - TRBD1 TGTGCCAGCATCTTACCGGGGACAGGCGAGGGGGAGACCCAGTACTTC CASILPGTGEGETQYF
TRBJ2-1 TRBV7-3 many TRBD1 TGTGCCAGCAGCTTAAGGGCCGGGACAGGGGTCAGCAATGAGCAGTTCTTC CASSLRAGTGVSNEQFF
TRBJ1-6 TRBV6-1 - - TGTGCCAGCAGCGGACGTTCGATACAGGTCCACTTT CASSGRSIQVHF
TRBJ2-3 TRBV7-2 few TRBD2 TGTGCCAGCAGCTTTACACTAGCGGGGGCCACAGATACGCAGTATTTT CASSFTLAGATDTQYF
TRBJ1-1 TRBV10-2 - - TGCGCCAGCAGTGAGTCCGAAAAAGCTTTCTTT CASSESEKAFF
TRBJ2-5 TRBV29-1 few TRBD2 TGCAGCGTTGATCTAGCGGGAGCCCCCCAAGAGACCCAGTACTTC CSVDLAGAPQETQYF
TRBJ1-5 TRBV10-3 - - TGTGCCATCAGTGAGTCGGGTCTAAGCAATCAGCCCCAGCATTTT CAISESGLSNQPQHF
TRBJ2-6 TRBV7-9 - TRBD1 TGTGCCAGCAGCTCCCTCCGACAGGGCCTCTCTGGGGCCAACGTCCTGACTTTC CASSSLRQGLSGANVLTF
TRBJ1-2 TRBV12-3/TRBV12-4 - TRBD1 TGTGCCAGCAGTTTAGAGGGGACAGGGAGCTACACCTTC CASSLEGTGSYTF
TRBJ2-3 TRBV7-9 few - TGTGCCAGCAGCCCCTCGGGGGTCCCAGAAGCAGATACGCAGTATTTT CASSPSGVPEADTQYF
TRBJ2-4 TRBV12-3/TRBV12-4 few TRBD2 TGTGCCAGCAGCCCCCTTAGCGGGGGGCCATGGAACATTCAGTACTTC CASSPLSGGPWNIQYF
TRBJ2-5 TRBV20-1 - TRBD1 TGCAGTGCTAGATCCATTATCAGGCAGGGACAGGGGGAAGAGACCCAGTACTTC CSARSIIRQGQGEETQYF
TRBJ2-5 TRBV30 few TRBD2 TGTGCCTGGAGTAGACTAGCGGGGGGGAAAGAGACCCAGTACTTC CAWSRLAGGKETQYF
TRBJ1-2 TRBV5-6 few - TGTGCCAGCAGCTTGGGAGAGAATGGCTACACCTTC CASSLGENGYTF
TRBJ1-2 TRBV7-8 few - TGTGCCAGCAGCTTACCAGGGTTCCAAGGCTACACCTTC CASSLPGFQGYTF
TRBJ2-7 TRBV6-5 few - TGTGCCAGCAGAGACCCAACAGGGTCCTACGAGCAGTACTTC CASRDPTGSYEQYF
TRBJ2-1 TRBV5-4 few - TGTGCCAGCAGCCAAGGAAAGCTGTCTCGCAATGAGCAGTTCTTC CASSQGKLSRNEQFF
TRBJ1-2 TRBV4-1 few - TGCGCCAGCAGCCAAGGTGAGGGCCCCTATGGCTACACCTTC CASSQGEGPYGYTF
TRBJ2-5 TRBV7-2 many - TGTGCCAGCAGCCCGAGACTCGGAGAGACCCAGTACTTC CASSPRLGETQYF
TRBJ1-2 TRBV6-2/TRBV6-3 few - TGTGCCAGCAGACTGTCGTCGTCCGGCTACACCTTC CASRLSSSGYTF
TRBJ2-3 TRBV6-1 - - TGTGCCAGCAGTGGAGGGATCCTAGATACGCAGTATTTT CASSGGILDTQYF
TRBJ2-1 TRBV7-9 many TRBD2 TGTGCCAGCAGCTTACGGAGCGGGAGTGGCTACAATGAGCAGTTCTTC CASSLRSGSGYNEQFF
TRBJ2-5 TRBV24-1 few TRBD2 TGTGCCACCAGTGATTTGCGGGCTAGCGGAACGGAGCAAGAGACCCAGTACTTC CATSDLRASGTEQETQYF
TRBJ2-3 TRBV4-1 few TRBD1 TGCGCCAGCAGCCAGACACTAGGGGACAGGCGACGATCGAGGGGGCAAAGGGATACGCAGTATTTT CASSQTLGDRRRSRGQRDTQYF